The clone carrying this T cell receptor beta chain has ten or more counts. Its antigen is unidentified. Germline CDR1 and CDR2: SNHLY and FYNNEI. CDR3 length: 15 amino acids. Trimming pared 6 bases from V and 8 bases from J, leaving 20 bases between. The data derive from a study of regulatory T cells in long-lasting Graves disease. Study observations and caveats: Persistent Graves' patients showed a TCR diversity that was lower than that of newly diagnosed ones. The persistent group shared about 2,700 public clonotypes, more than the roughly 970 shared by new patients.

Both iRepertoire HTBI primers and Arm-PCR of CDR3 regions were used to build the TCR beta libraries. TCRdb reprocessed the multiplex PCR reads via MiXCR and lists one record per CDR3 protein. This table has about 320,000 distinct CDR3 sequences, 18% appearing once. Indicated time point: newly diagnosed GD, antithyroid drugs for less than 3 months. Making the TCR library involved RNA that had been extracted from PBMCs. An endocrinology department in Xi'an, China, supplied the patients. The V gene is TRBV2, the J gene TRBJ2-1; possibly TRBD2 for D (5 bases). The source of this sequence is a female donor with Graves disease. The sample was peripheral blood mononuclear cells (PBMCs), taken at new diagnosis, from a patient treated with antithyroid drugs. CDR3 region: CASRGRGDPRDEQFF. The CDR3, as DNA: TGTGCCAGCAGGGGGAGAGGAGACCCTAGGGATGAGCAGTTCTTC.